This is a list of T cell receptor beta chains from one sample in a study of early T cells in non-severe SARS-CoV-2 infection. TCRdb re-called the 5' RACE reads through MiXCR, storing one row per CDR3 protein. The data hold under 55,000 distinct CDR3 sequences, with around a tenth observed a single time. Sequencing was done on a sample of whole blood. Receptors were obtained from an adult who was a healthcare worker with PCR-confirmed SARS-CoV-2 infection or an uninfected control (not recorded which). The CDR3 runs from the conserved cysteine through the conserved F or W. The D gene is left open where the match is weak. A row's size may be missing; if present it is once, few, many or a size class.

many,NA,TRBJ2-2,TRBV24-1,TGTGCCACTGAGCGGGCCGCGAACACCGGGGAGCTGTTTTTT,CATERAANTGELFF
NA,NA,TRBJ1-1,TRBV29-1,TGCAGCGTTCGGGAGGAAGGGACTGAAGCTTTCTTT,CSVREEGTEAFF
many,TRBD2,TRBJ2-1,TRBV5-4,TGTGTCAGCAGCGAACCGGGACTAGCGGGCTACAATGAGCAGTTCTTC,CVSSEPGLAGYNEQFF
NA,NA,TRBJ2-7,TRBV7-2,TGTGCCAGCAGCCGGTGGGGATCCGGCTACGAGCAGTACTTC,CASSRWGSGYEQYF
few,NA,TRBJ2-7,TRBV7-9,TGTGCCAGCAGCTCCTATAACCCCGACCCCCTCGAGCAGTACTTC,CASSSYNPDPLEQYF
many,NA,TRBJ1-2,TRBV5-1,TGCGCCAGCAGCGCCGGACAGCCAAGCTATGGCTACACCTTC,CASSAGQPSYGYTF
NA,NA,TRBJ2-5,TRBV10-2,TGCGCCAGCACCGGAACAATAGAGACCCAGTACTTC,CASTGTIETQYF
many,TRBD2,TRBJ2-7,TRBV19,TGTGCCAGTAGCCCATCCTTAGCGGGAGCGCTAGAGCAGTACTTC,CASSPSLAGALEQYF
many,NA,TRBJ2-7,TRBV19,TGTGCCAGTAGTCCCGGGGTCGAGCAGTACTTC,CASSPGVEQYF
many,NA,TRBJ1-1,TRBV12-3/TRBV12-4,TGTGCCAGCAGGGGTGACGGGGGGACCCTAGAAGCTTTCTTT,CASRGDGGTLEAFF
many,NA,TRBJ2-7,TRBV28,TGTGCCAGCCCCCCAGAGGGTGCCTGGGAATTCGACGAGCAGTACTTC,CASPPEGAWEFDEQYF
many,NA,TRBJ1-4,TRBV20-1,TGCAGTGCTTTCTCCCTGGACGGGAATGAAAAACTGTTTTTT,CSAFSLDGNEKLFF
many,NA,TRBJ2-5,TRBV5-1,TGCGCCAGCAGCTTGGCGACAGTGCAGTACCAAGAGACCCAGTACTTC,CASSLATVQYQETQYF
NA,NA,TRBJ2-7,TRBV10-3,TGTGCCATCAGTGGCCCTGGGCAGGGCGAGCAGTACTTC,CAISGPGQGEQYF
once,NA,TRBJ1-1,TRBV28,TGTGCCAGCAGTATCCCGAACACTGAAGCTTTCTTT,CASSIPNTEAFF
many,TRBD2,TRBJ2-2,TRBV6-6,TGTGCCAGCAGTCAACTCTTCGGGACTAGCGGGAGGGTCACCGGGGAGCTGTTTTTT,CASSQLFGTSGRVTGELFF
many,NA,TRBJ1-6,TRBV12-3/TRBV12-4,TGTGCCAGCAGTTTTTATGCTGGGGCAGGGAATTCACCCCTCCACTTT,CASSFYAGAGNSPLHF
many,TRBD2,TRBJ2-5,TRBV6-2/TRBV6-3,TGTGCCAGCAGTTACGTGAGGCTAGCGGGAGAGACCCAGTACTTC,CASSYVRLAGETQYF
NA,NA,TRBJ2-2,TRBV20-1,TGCAGTGCTAGCCGGGGTGTCACCGGGGAGCTGTTTTTT,CSASRGVTGELFF
few,TRBD1,TRBJ2-7,TRBV29-1,TGCAGCGTTGCCGAGACAGGGATCTCCTACGAGCAGTACTTC,CSVAETGISYEQYF
few,NA,TRBJ2-1,TRBV2,TGTGCCAGCACACTGACAAACAATGAGCAGTTCTTC,CASTLTNNEQFF
many,NA,TRBJ2-1,TRBV6-5,TGTGCCAGCAGTAGGGGGGAATACAATGAGCAGTTCTTC,CASSRGEYNEQFF
many,NA,TRBJ2-1,TRBV29-1,TGCAGCGGTATGCGGGACCATGTCTACAATGAGCAGTTCTTC,CSGMRDHVYNEQFF
many,NA,TRBJ1-1,TRBV11-1,TGTGCCAGCAGCTTAATGCCCATTGGCACTGAAGCTTTCTTT,CASSLMPIGTEAFF
many,TRBD2,TRBJ2-7,TRBV6-5,TGTGCCAGCAGTTTTGAGCGGGGATACGAGCAGTACTTC,CASSFERGYEQYF
NA,NA,TRBJ1-2,TRBV20-1,TGCAGTAATGGGGGCAGCCCCTATGGCTACACCTTC,CSNGGSPYGYTF
many,TRBD2,TRBJ2-3,TRBV20-1,TGCAGTGCTAGATCAGCGGGAGGAGGCACAGATACGCAGTATTTT,CSARSAGGGTDTQYF
many,TRBD2,TRBJ2-7,TRBV6-2/TRBV6-3,TGTGCCAGCAGTTTTACGGCTAGCGGGAGTTACGAGCAGTACTTC,CASSFTASGSYEQYF
many,TRBD1,TRBJ2-7,TRBV10-3,TGTGCCATCAGACTGACAGGGGGTCCCTACGAGCAGTACTTC,CAIRLTGGPYEQYF